This paragraph reports one T cell receptor beta chain. This sample stems from a study of blood T cell repertoires in COVID-19. Whole-study context: The United States, Italy and Spain supplied acute and convalescent COVID-19 samples.

Germline V gives CDR1 SQVTM, CDR2 ANQGSEA. Trimming took off 6 bases at V and 5 bases at J, with 13 bases between the two ends. The CDR3 is 12 amino acids. Clones were read by immunoSEQ multiplex PCR, and TCRdb kept only the in-frame ones, dropping some. The table shows roughly 200,000 clones, with over 80% occurring only once. Seattle's enrolled individuals joined amid active infection and were then monitored longitudinally. This TCR was sampled from a woman aged 40 to 55 with COVID-19, enrolled during active disease. This chain joins TRBV29-1 and TRBJ1-1; a possible D gene is TRBD1 (6 bases). Material: peripheral blood. The CDR3, as DNA: TGCAGCGTGACCTACAGGGTTACTGAAGCTTTCTTT. Residues: CSVTYRVTEAFF.